This TCR beta chain was found in a study of beta chain features in type 1 diabetes. Study-wide points: Since sequencing was performed on cDNA, cells with high TCR expression could be over-represented.

cDNA synthesis used the whole RNA isolate, giving expressed TCRB sequences. Profiling relied on immunoSEQ multiplex PCR, and the TCRdb table lists in-frame clones only, not all of them. The table includes about 140,000 clones, about 7% detected once. This clone occurred a few times. Its antigen is not identified. Trimming stripped 5 bases from V and 2 bases from J, with 8 bases between. This CDR3 contains 13 residues. The V gene's germline CDR1 is MNHEY and CDR2 SVGAGI. Source material: central memory CD4+ T cells from blood. The chain employs TRBV6-5 and TRBJ2-3; D gene uncertain. The receptor comes from a woman younger than 45 in good health. CDR3 sequence reads: CASSLVYTDTQYF. CDR3 bases: TGTGCCAGCAGTCTCGTATACACAGATACGCAGTATTTT.